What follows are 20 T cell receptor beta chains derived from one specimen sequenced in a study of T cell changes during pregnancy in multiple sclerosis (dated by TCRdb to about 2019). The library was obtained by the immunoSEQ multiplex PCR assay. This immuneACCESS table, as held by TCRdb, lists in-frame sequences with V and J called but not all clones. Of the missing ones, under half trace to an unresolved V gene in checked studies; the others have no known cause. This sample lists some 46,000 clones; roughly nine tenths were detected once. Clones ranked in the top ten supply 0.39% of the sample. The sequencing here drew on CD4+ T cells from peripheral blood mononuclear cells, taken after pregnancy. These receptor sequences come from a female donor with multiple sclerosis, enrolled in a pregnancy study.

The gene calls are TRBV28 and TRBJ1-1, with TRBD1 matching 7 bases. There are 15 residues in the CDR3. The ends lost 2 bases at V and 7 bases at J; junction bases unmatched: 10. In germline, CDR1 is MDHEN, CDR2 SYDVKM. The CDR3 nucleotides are TGTGCCAGCAGTTTACGACCGACAGGGCGCCGTGAAGCTTTCTTT. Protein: CASSLRPTGRREAFF. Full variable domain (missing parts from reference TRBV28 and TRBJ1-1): DVKVTQSSRYLVKRTGEKVFLECVQDMDHENMFWYRQDPGLGLRLIYFSYDVKMKEKGDIPEGYSVSREKKERFSLILESASTNQTSMYLCASSLRPTGRREAFFGQGTRLTVV.

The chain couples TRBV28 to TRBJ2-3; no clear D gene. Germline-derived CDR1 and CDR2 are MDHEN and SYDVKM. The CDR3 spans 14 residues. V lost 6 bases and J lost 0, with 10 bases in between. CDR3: CASRPGTSTDTQYF. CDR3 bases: TGTGCCAGCAGGCCGGGTACTAGCACAGATACGCAGTATTTT.

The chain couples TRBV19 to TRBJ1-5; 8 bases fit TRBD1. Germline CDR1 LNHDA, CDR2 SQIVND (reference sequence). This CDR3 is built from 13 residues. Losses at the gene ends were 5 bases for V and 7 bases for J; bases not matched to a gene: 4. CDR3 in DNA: TGTGCCAGTAGTGCGGGACAGGCGCAGCCCCAGCATTTT. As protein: CASSAGQAQPQHF.

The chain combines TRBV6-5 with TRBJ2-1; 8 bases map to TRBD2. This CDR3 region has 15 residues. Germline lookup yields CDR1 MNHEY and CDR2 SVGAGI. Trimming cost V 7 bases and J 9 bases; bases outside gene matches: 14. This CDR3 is CASKAGTRGSAEQFF. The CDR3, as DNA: TGTGCCAGCAAGGCGGGGACTAGGGGGTCGGCTGAGCAGTTCTTC.

The CDR3 region is CASSRTGMGEQYF. The CDR3, as DNA: TGTGCCAGCAGTCGGACAGGGATGGGGGAGCAGTACTTC. The genes are TRBV7-2 and TRBJ2-7; 8 bases agree with TRBD1. Germline CDR1 is SGHTA and CDR2 is FQGNSA. This CDR3 contains 13 residues. Losses at the gene ends were 6 bases for V and 7 bases for J; bases not matched to a gene: 8.

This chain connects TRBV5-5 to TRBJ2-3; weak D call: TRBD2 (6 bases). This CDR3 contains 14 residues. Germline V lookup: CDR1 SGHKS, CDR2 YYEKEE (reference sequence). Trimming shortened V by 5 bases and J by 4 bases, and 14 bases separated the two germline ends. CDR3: CASSFPREADTQYF. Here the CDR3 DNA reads TGTGCCAGCAGTTTTCCGCGGGAAGCAGATACGCAGTATTTT.

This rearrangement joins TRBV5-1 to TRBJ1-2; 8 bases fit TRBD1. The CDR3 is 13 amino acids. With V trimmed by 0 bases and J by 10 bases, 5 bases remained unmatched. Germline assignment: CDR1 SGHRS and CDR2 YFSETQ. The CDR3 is CASSLGQGNHYTF. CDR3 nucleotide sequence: TGCGCCAGCAGCTTGGGACAGGGGAATCACTACACCTTC.

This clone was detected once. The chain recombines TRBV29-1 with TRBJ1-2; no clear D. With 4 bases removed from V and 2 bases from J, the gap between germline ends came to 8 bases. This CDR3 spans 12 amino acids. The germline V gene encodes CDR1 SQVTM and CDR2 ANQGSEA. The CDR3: CSVVGGNYGYTF. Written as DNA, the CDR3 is TGCAGCGTTGTAGGCGGGAACTATGGCTACACCTTC.

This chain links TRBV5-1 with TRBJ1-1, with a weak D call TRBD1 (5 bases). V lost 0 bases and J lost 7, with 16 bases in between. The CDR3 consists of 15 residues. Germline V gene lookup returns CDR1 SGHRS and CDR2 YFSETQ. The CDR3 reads CASSLVRGEGSEAFF. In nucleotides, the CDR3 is TGCGCCAGCAGCTTGGTTCGGGGGGAGGGCAGTGAAGCTTTCTTT.

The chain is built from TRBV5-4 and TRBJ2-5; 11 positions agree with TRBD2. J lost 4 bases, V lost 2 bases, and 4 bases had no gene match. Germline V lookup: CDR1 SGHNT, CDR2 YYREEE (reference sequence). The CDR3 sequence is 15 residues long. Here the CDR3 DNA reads TGTGCCAGCAGCTTCACTAGCGGGAGAGGAGAGACCCAGTACTTC. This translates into CASSFTSGRGETQYF.

The CDR3 loop reads CASSQSSGGAAYEQYF. In DNA, the CDR3 is TGTGCCAGCAGCCAATCTAGCGGCGGAGCGGCCTACGAGCAGTACTTC. The chain links TRBV4-2 to TRBJ2-7; 7 bases fit TRBD2. The V gene's germline CDR1 is LGHNA and CDR2 YNFKEQ. The V gene end was trimmed by 2 bases and the J gene end by 2 bases; junction bases not matched to a gene: 9. This CDR3 comprises 16 residues.

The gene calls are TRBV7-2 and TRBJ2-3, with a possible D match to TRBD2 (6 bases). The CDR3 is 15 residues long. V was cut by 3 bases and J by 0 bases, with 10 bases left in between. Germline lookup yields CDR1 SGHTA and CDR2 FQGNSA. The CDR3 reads CASSFTGVSTDTQYF. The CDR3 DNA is TGTGCCAGCAGCTTTACGGGAGTAAGCACAGATACGCAGTATTTT.

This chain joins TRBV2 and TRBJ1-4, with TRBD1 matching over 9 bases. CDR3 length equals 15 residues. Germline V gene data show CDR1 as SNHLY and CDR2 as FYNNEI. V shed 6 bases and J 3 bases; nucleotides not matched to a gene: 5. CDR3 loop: CASSDDRGSNEKLFF. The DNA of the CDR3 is TGTGCCAGCAGCGACGACAGGGGGTCTAATGAAAAACTGTTTTTT.

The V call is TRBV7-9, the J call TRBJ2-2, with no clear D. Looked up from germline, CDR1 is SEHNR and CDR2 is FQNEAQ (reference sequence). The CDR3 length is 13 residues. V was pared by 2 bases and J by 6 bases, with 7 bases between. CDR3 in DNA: TGTGCCAGCAGCTTACTTGGCCCCGGGGAGCTGTTTTTT. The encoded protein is CASSLLGPGELFF.

The CDR3 region is CASLSILASTGELFF. In DNA form, the CDR3 reads TGTGCCAGCTTATCTATACTAGCCTCCACCGGGGAGCTGTTTTTT. The V and J genes are TRBV6-1 and TRBJ2-2; D perhaps matches TRBD2 (6 bases). Germline values: CDR1 MNHNS, CDR2 SASEGT. The CDR3 totals 15 residues. V was pared by 8 bases and J by 4 bases, with 17 bases between.

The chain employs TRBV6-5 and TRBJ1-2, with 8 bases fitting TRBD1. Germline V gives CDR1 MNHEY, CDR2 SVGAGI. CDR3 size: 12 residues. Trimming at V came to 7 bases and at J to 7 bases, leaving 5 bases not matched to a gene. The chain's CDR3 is CASNNRGSGYTF. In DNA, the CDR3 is TGTGCCAGCAATAACAGGGGGTCTGGCTACACCTTC.

The CDR3 DNA reads as TGCGCCAGCAGCTTGGATGTGGATGCAGGGCAGACCCAGTACTTC. Its translation is CASSLDVDAGQTQYF. This rearrangement joins TRBV5-1 to TRBJ2-5; D is possibly TRBD1 (5 bases). Germline V CDR1 and CDR2: SGHRS, YFSETQ. The V gene lost 0 bases and the J gene lost 6 bases, with 15 bases spanning the gap. The CDR3 has 15 amino acids.

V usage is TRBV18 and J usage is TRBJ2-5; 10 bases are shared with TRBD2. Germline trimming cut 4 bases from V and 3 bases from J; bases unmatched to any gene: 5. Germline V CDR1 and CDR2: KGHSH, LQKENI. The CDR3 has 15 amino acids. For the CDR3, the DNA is TGTGCCAGCTCACGGACTAGCGGCACAGAAGAGACCCAGTACTTC. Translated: CASSRTSGTEETQYF.

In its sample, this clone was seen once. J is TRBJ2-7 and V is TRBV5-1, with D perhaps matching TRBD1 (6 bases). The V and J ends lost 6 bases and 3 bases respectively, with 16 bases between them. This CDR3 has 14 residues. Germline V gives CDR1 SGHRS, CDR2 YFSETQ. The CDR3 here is CASTQGPQNYEQYF. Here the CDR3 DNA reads TGCGCCAGCACACAGGGTCCCCAGAACTACGAGCAGTACTTC.

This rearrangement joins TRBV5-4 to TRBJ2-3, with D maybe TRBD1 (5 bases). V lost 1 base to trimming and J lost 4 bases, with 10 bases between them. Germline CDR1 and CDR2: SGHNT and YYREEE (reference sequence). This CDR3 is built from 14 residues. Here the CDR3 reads CASSLMQGADTQYF. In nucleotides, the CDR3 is TGTGCCAGCAGCTTGATGCAAGGGGCAGATACGCAGTATTTT.